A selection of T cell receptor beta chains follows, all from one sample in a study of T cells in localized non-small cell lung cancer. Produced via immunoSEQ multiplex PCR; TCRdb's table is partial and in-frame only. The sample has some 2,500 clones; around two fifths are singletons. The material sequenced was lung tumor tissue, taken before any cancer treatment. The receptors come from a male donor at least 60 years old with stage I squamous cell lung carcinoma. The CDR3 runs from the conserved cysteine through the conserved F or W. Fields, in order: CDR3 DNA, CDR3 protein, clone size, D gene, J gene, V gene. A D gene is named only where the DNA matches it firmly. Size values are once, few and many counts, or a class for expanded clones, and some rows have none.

DNA: TGTGCCAGCAGTTCCAGCGGGGGCGGGGCCAACGTCCTGACTTTC
CDR3: CASSSSGGGANVLTF
size: few
D: TRBD2
J: TRBJ2-6
V: TRBV6-8

DNA: TGTGCCAGTAGTACGACAGAGGTCGGAGGCTACACCTTC
CDR3: CASSTTEVGGYTF
size: .
D: .
J: TRBJ1-2
V: TRBV19

DNA: TGTGCCAGCAGTTTATACTCGGACAGGATCTCGGGGGACACTGAAGCTTTCTTT
CDR3: CASSLYSDRISGDTEAFF
size: .
D: TRBD1
J: TRBJ1-1
V: TRBV28

DNA: TGTGCCGTCGCGGGGTTGGGGACTGAAGCTTTCTTT
CDR3: CAVAGLGTEAFF
size: once
D: .
J: TRBJ1-1
V: TRBV25-1

DNA: TGTGCCAGCAGTCCAAACGGCCGGGTGAACACTGAAGCTTTCTTT
CDR3: CASSPNGRVNTEAFF
size: medium-sized
D: .
J: TRBJ1-1
V: TRBV6-8

DNA: TGTGCCAGTAGTAAAGGGACACCGTCTGGGGCCAACGTCCTGACTTTC
CDR3: CASSKGTPSGANVLTF
size: .
D: .
J: TRBJ2-6
V: TRBV19

DNA: TGTGCCTGGAGTCGTGACAGCACTGAAGCTTTCTTT
CDR3: CAWSRDSTEAFF
size: .
D: .
J: TRBJ1-1
V: TRBV30

DNA: TGTGCCAGCCAATCTAGCGGGGACACCGGGGAGCTGTTTTTT
CDR3: CASQSSGDTGELFF
size: .
D: TRBD2
J: TRBJ2-2
V: TRBV6-8

DNA: TGTGCCAGCAGCCCCCTCGAGGGGCTCGGCTATGGCTACACCTTC
CDR3: CASSPLEGLGYGYTF
size: .
D: .
J: TRBJ1-2
V: TRBV7-6

DNA: TGTGCCATCAGTGAGTTAGGGGATAGCAATCAGCCCCAGCATTTT
CDR3: CAISELGDSNQPQHF
size: .
D: .
J: TRBJ1-5
V: TRBV10-3

DNA: TGTGCCAGTAGGGGGACAGGGGTCTCCGGGGAGCTGTTTTTT
CDR3: CASRGTGVSGELFF
size: .
D: TRBD1
J: TRBJ2-2
V: TRBV19

DNA: TGTGCCAGCAACCTTCGACAGAACCCCTTGAACACTGAAGCTTTCTTT
CDR3: CASNLRQNPLNTEAFF
size: medium-sized
D: .
J: TRBJ1-1
V: TRBV11-3

DNA: TGTGCCAGCTCTTACGGCAGGGGGCGTGGGGCCCTGAACACCGGGGAGCTGTTTTTT
CDR3: CASSYGRGRGALNTGELFF
size: .
D: TRBD1
J: TRBJ2-2
V: TRBV18

DNA: TGTGCCAGCAGTGAAGCGGGGCAGGGGACAGATACGCAGTATTTT
CDR3: CASSEAGQGTDTQYF
size: .
D: .
J: TRBJ2-3
V: TRBV6-1

DNA: TGTGCCATCAGTTCCGTGACAGGCGTTAATTCACCCCTCCACTTT
CDR3: CAISSVTGVNSPLHF
size: medium-sized
D: .
J: TRBJ1-6
V: TRBV6-8

DNA: TGTGCCAGCAGTCCCGGCGGCCACTACGAGCAGTACTTC
CDR3: CASSPGGHYEQYF
size: .
D: .
J: TRBJ2-7
V: TRBV6-8

DNA: TGTGCCAGCTCACTTCAGGGAAACACTGAAGCTTTCTTT
CDR3: CASSLQGNTEAFF
size: few
D: .
J: TRBJ1-1
V: TRBV18